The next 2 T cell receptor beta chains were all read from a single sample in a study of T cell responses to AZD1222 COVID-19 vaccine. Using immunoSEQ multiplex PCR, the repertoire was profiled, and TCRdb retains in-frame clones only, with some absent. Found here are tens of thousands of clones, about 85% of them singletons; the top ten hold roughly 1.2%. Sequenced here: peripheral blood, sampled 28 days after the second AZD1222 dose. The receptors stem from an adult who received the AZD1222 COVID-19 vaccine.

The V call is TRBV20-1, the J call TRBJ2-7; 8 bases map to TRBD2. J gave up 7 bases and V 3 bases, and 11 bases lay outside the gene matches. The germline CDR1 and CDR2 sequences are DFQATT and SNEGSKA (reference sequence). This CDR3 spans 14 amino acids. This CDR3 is CSASLTSGTGEQYF. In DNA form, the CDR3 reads TGCAGTGCTAGTTTAACTAGCGGAACGGGGGAGCAGTACTTC.

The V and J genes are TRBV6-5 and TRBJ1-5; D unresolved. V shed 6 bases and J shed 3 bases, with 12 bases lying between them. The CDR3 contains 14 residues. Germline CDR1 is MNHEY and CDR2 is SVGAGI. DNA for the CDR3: TGTGCCAGCAGCTACAACAGCTTCAATCAGCCCCAGCATTTT. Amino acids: CASSYNSFNQPQHF.